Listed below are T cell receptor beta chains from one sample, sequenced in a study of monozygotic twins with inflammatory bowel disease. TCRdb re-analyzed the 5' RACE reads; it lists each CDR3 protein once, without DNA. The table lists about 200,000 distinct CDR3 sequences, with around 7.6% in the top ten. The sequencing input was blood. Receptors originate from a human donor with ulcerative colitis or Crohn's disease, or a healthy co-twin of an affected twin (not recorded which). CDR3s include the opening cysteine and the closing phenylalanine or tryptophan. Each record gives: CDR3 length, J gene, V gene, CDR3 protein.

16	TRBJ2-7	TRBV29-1	CSVDAPAGGASYEQYF
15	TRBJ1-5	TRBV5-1	CASSLVGASNQPQHF
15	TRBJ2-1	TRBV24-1	CATSEGGGPYNEQFF
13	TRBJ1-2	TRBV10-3	CAISESGGDGYTF
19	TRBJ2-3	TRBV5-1	CASSQLRTTIQDVTDTQYF
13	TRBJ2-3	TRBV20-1	CSAHEPDTDTQYF
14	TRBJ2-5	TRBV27	CASSNADTRETQYF
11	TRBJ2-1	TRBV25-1	CASSPHEKQFF
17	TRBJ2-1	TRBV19	CASSIEASSGGLNEQFF
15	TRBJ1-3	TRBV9	CASSARPLSGNTIYF
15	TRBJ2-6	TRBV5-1	CASSLGVSGANVLTF
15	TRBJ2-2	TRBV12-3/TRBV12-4	CASRQGQGATGELFF
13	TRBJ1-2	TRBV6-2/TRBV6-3	CASSYPQRDGYTF
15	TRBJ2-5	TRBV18	CASSRQQGNQETQYF
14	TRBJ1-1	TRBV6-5	CASSSPSMNTEAFF
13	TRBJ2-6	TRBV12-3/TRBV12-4	CASSLAGANVLTF
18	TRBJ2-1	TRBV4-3	CASSQDQPRRSSYNEQFF
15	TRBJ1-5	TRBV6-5	CASSQLGGGNQPQHF
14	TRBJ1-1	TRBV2	CASLSPPQNTEAFF
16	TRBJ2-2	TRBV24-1	CATSDSDGVLTGELFF
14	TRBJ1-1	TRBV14	CASSQYRQGLEAFF
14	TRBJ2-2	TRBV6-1	CASGGTGNTGELFF
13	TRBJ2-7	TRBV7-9	CASSEDSFYEQYF
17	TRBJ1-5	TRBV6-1	CASSQTSGQGPPQPQHF
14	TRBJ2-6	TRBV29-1	CSVGPHSGANVLTF
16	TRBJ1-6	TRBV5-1	CASQTAPSSYNSPLHF
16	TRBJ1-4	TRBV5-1	CASSLAPGQGNEKLFF
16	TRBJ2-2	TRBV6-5	CASSYSGGANTGELFF
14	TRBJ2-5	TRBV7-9	CASSFEPNEETQYF
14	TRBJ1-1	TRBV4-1	CASSQEQRDTEAFF
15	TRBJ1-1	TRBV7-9	CASSLLRDMNTEAFF
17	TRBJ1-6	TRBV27	CASSLMGRRRVSSPLHF
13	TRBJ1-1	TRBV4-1	CASSPSRSGVAFF